The clone carrying this TCR beta chain was seen repeatedly, ten times or more. Its cognate antigen is unknown. TCRdb redid the calling of the 5' RACE reads with MiXCR, one entry per CDR3 protein. This sample has about 40,000 distinct CDR3 sequences, with roughly an eighth found just once. The entry originates in a study of neurological immune-mediated disorders. Findings of the study overall: The level of TCR clonal expansion was highest in patients with HTLV-1-associated myelopathy and lowest in multiple sclerosis, where it fell below the level seen in healthy controls.

V gave up 6 bases and J gave up 3 bases; unmatched junction bases: 4. The CDR3 contains 14 residues. Germline CDR1 MNHEY, CDR2 SVGAGI. The receptor was derived from a woman in her forties or fifties with HTLV-1-associated myelopathy (HAM/TSP). The sequencing sample was made of PBMCs. The rearrangement joins TRBV6-5 to TRBJ2-1; 8 bases match TRBD1. The CDR3 coding sequence is TGTGCCAGCAGCCGACAGGGGTTCTACAATGAGCAGTTCTTC. Protein sequence: CASSRQGFYNEQFF.